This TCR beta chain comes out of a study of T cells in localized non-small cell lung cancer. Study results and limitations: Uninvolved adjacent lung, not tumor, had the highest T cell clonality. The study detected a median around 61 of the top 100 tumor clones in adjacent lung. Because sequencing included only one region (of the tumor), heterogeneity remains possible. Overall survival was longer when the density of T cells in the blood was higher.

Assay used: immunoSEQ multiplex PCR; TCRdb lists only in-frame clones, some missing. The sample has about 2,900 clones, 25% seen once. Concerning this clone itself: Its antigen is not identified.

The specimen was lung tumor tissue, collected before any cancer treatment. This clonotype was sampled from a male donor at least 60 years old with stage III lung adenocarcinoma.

The CDR3: CAWSPYNEQFF. CDR3 coding DNA: TGTGCCTGGTCTCCCTACAATGAGCAGTTCTTC. The chain is built from TRBV30 and TRBJ2-1; D is uncertain. CDR1 and CDR2 (germline): GTSNPN, SVGIG (reference sequence). Between the trimmed V and J ends, which lost 5 bases and 2 bases, there was a span of 4 bases. The CDR3 runs 11 residues.